Listed below are T cell receptor beta chains from one sample, sequenced in a study of OX40 agonist ivuxolimab in advanced cancers. TCRdb's copy holds only in-frame clones and misses some; the assay was immunoSEQ multiplex PCR. The table has 100,000 to 150,000 clones, less than 95% seen once. Here the sequenced sample was CD4+ or CD8+ T cells sorted from blood, taken in a trial of the OX40 agonist ivuxolimab. The source of these receptors is an adult with an advanced solid tumor such as melanoma, head and neck, liver or kidney cancer. Both conserved end residues are part of each CDR3. Fields, in order: V gene, D gene, clone size, J gene, CDR3 DNA, CDR3 protein. D genes are given only for firm matches. Clone size is given for some rows only: seen once, a few or many times, or a class if the clone is expanded.

>TRBV10-3|-|-|TRBJ2-2
TGTGCCATCAGTGAGACGGGACAGAACACCGGGGAGCTGTTTTTT
CAISETGQNTGELFF
>TRBV11-2|-|-|TRBJ1-1
TGTGCCAGCAGCTTAGACGACAGCGAGACTGAAGCTTTCTTT
CASSLDDSETEAFF
>TRBV28|-|-|TRBJ2-5
TGTGCCAGCACCCCCTCGGGTAAGGGGACCCAGTACTTC
CASTPSGKGTQYF
>TRBV7-8|-|-|TRBJ2-3
TGTGCCAGCAGCTTGAGAGGAAAGTCAGATACGCAGTATTTT
CASSLRGKSDTQYF
>TRBV11-2|-|once|TRBJ1-6
TGTGCCAGCAGCTTAGGAGCCCTTAATTCACCCCTCCACTTT
CASSLGALNSPLHF
>TRBV19|-|-|TRBJ2-1
TGTGCCAGTAGTCTTACCGGGACATTCAGTGAGCAGTTCTTC
CASSLTGTFSEQFF
>TRBV5-4|-|-|TRBJ2-6
TGTGCCAGCAGCTTGGGGAATCTGGTTTCTGGGGCCAACGTCCTGACTTTC
CASSLGNLVSGANVLTF
>TRBV25-1|TRBD2|-|TRBJ2-1
TGTGCCAGCAGACTAGGGACTACTAATTACAATGAGCAGTTCTTC
CASRLGTTNYNEQFF
>TRBV4-1|-|-|TRBJ1-1
TGCGCCAGCAGCCAAGGGGGGGTGACGATGAACACTGAAGCTTTCTTT
CASSQGGVTMNTEAFF
>TRBV11-3|-|-|TRBJ1-1
TGTGCCAGCAGCCAAACGGGGGTTATGAACACTGAAGCTTTCTTT
CASSQTGVMNTEAFF
>TRBV5-1|-|-|TRBJ2-5
TGCGCCAGCAGCCCCTACCAAGAGACCCAGTACTTC
CASSPYQETQYF
>TRBV9|-|-|TRBJ2-1
TGTGCCAGCAGCGTAGGACTCCAGTTCTCCTACAATGAGCAGTTCTTC
CASSVGLQFSYNEQFF
>TRBV6-6|-|-|TRBJ1-1
TGTGCCAGCAGTTACGCGGGGAGAGCCGACACTGAAGCTTTCTTT
CASSYAGRADTEAFF
>TRBV7-3|-|-|TRBJ2-1
TGTGCCAGCAGCTCGACTAGCTACAATGAGCAGTTCTTC
CASSSTSYNEQFF
>TRBV18|TRBD1|-|TRBJ2-1
TGTGCCAGCTCTCATGAGGGACAGGGGGCAGCGGGAAATGAGCAGTTCTTC
CASSHEGQGAAGNEQFF
>TRBV5-1|-|-|TRBJ1-1
TGCGCCAGCAGCGTAACCGGGACGGTCCTGACTGAAGCTTTCTTT
CASSVTGTVLTEAFF
>TRBV19|TRBD1|-|TRBJ2-5
TGTGCCACTCGGGACAGGCAAGGGGAGACCCAGTACTTC
CATRDRQGETQYF
>TRBV6-4|-|-|TRBJ2-1
TGTGCCAGCACCCACCAGGGGGGTGAGCAGTTCTTC
CASTHQGGEQFF
>TRBV5-6|-|once|TRBJ2-5
TGTGCCAGCAGCTTGAGGGCAGGAAGCGCGACCCAGTACTTC
CASSLRAGSATQYF
>TRBV7-6|TRBD1|-|TRBJ1-4
TGTGCCAGCAGCCGTTTTCCCGGGACAGGGGTTGCAACTAATGAAAAACTGTTTTTT
CASSRFPGTGVATNEKLFF
>TRBV5-1|TRBD1|-|TRBJ1-5
TGCGCCAGCAGCTCCCCTGGGCAGGGGGGAATGGGCAATCAGCCCCAGCATTTT
CASSSPGQGGMGNQPQHF
>TRBV4-3|-|-|TRBJ1-6
TGCGCCAGCAGCCAAGCACCCTCGGGAGGGAGCAATTCACCCCTCCACTTT
CASSQAPSGGSNSPLHF
>TRBV7-3|-|-|TRBJ2-2
TGTGCCAGCAGCATCCAGGGACCTATTAACACCGGGGAGCTGTTTTTT
CASSIQGPINTGELFF
>TRBV28|TRBD1|-|TRBJ1-3
TGTGCCAGCAGTTTCGTACAGGGGGGAAACACCATATATTTT
CASSFVQGGNTIYF
>TRBV5-4|-|-|TRBJ2-7
TGTGCCAGCAGCTTTAACGGGCCCTACGAGCAGTACTTC
CASSFNGPYEQYF
>TRBV19|-|-|TRBJ2-5
TGTGCCAGTAGTAGGACTTTACAAGAGACCCAGTACTTC
CASSRTLQETQYF
>TRBV27|TRBD2|-|TRBJ2-1
TGTGCCAGCAGGCTCGGCCCGGGACTATACTACAATGAGCAGTTCTTC
CASRLGPGLYYNEQFF
>TRBV4-2|-|-|TRBJ2-7
TGTGCCAGCAGCCAAGAAAACCTTAGCCGCGAGCAGTACTTC
CASSQENLSREQYF
>TRBV5-1|-|-|TRBJ2-3
TGCGCCAGCAGCTTCACTAACCCAGATACGCAGTATTTT
CASSFTNPDTQYF
>TRBV5-1|-|-|TRBJ1-1
TGCGCCAGCAGCTCGAACACTGAAGCTTTCTTT
CASSSNTEAFF
>TRBV7-8|-|-|TRBJ2-1
TGTGCCAGCAGCCCCTACAATGAGCAGTTCTTC
CASSPYNEQFF
>TRBV5-1|-|-|TRBJ1-1
TGCGCCAGCAGCTTTCGGATCCCCACTGAAGCTTTCTTT
CASSFRIPTEAFF
>TRBV29-1|-|few|TRBJ2-7
TGCAGCGTTGCGGGGTTTAACAGGGAGTCCCCCTACGAGCAGTACTTC
CSVAGFNRESPYEQYF
>TRBV6-5|TRBD2|-|TRBJ2-3
TGTGCCAGCAGCGAACAGCGGGAGGATACGCAGTATTTT
CASSEQREDTQYF
>TRBV28|-|-|TRBJ1-3
TGTGCCAGCAGTTTAAGGAGGAGCTCTGGAAACACCATATATTTT
CASSLRRSSGNTIYF
>TRBV4-3|TRBD1|-|TRBJ1-6
TGCGCCAGCAGCCAAGAAGGGGTTGCAGGGGGCGGGTCACCCCTCCACTTT
CASSQEGVAGGGSPLHF
>TRBV7-2|-|-|TRBJ1-2
TGTGCCAGCAGCTTAGCTTCAGGGTCAGGTCGAGGCTACACCTTC
CASSLASGSGRGYTF
>TRBV27|-|-|TRBJ2-1
TGTGCCAGCAGCAATCAGGGAGAGTGGGAGCAGTTCTTC
CASSNQGEWEQFF
>TRBV5-6|TRBD1|-|TRBJ2-6
TGTGCCAGCAGCTCCTGGACAGGCTCTGGGGCCAACGTCCTGACTTTC
CASSSWTGSGANVLTF
>TRBV28|TRBD1|once|TRBJ1-5
TGTGCCAGCAGCGGTCGTCTGGGACAGGCCCATAGCAATCAGCCCCAGCATTTT
CASSGRLGQAHSNQPQHF